This TCR beta chain was recovered during a study of T-cell memory formation after mild COVID-19. The table lists this clonotype with a few counts. Its target is unknown. MiXCR was run by TCRdb on the 5' RACE reads, yielding one entry per CDR3 protein. Found here are hundreds of thousands of distinct CDR3 sequences, around 17% of them singletons; the top ten hold approximately 12%. The CDR3 has 17 residues. CDR1 is KGHSH and CDR2 is LQKENI in the germline V gene. Trimming cost V 5 bases and J 6 bases; bases outside gene matches: 14. Study results and limitations: There was a balanced CD4/CD8 profile in clones contracting day 15 to 85, and later expanders leaned CD4+.

The genes are TRBV18 and TRBJ2-3; 10 bases agree with TRBD2. This sequence originates from an adult woman who had mild COVID-19 (a few samples of this study predate the infection). Cell type and time point are not known. Material for sequencing was PBMCs or a T cell subset sorted from them (not recorded which). The CDR3 reads CASSSRGPSGSPDTQYF. The CDR3 nucleotides read TGTGCCAGCTCATCCCGGGGGCCTAGCGGGAGTCCGGATACGCAGTATTTT.